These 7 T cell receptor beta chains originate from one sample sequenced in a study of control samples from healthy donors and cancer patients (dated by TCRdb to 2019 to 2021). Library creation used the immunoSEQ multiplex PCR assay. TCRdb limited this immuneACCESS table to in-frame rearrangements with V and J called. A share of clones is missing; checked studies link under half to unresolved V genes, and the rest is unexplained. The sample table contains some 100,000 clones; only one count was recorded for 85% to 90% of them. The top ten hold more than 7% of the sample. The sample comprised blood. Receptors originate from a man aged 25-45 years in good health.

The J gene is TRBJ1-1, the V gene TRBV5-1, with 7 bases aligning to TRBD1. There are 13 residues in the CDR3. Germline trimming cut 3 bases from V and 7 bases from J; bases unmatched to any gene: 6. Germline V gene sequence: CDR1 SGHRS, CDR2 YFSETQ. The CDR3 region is CASSSNRDSEAFF. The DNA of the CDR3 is TGCGCCAGCAGCTCGAACCGGGACAGTGAAGCTTTCTTT.

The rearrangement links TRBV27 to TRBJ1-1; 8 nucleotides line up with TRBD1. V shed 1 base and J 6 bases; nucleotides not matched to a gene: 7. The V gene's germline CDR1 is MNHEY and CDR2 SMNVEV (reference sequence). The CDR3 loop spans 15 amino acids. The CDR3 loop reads CASSLYLTGGAEAFF. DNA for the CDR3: TGTGCCAGCAGTTTATATCTCACAGGGGGGGCTGAAGCTTTCTTT.

The CDR3 reads CASSVGQGSRELFF. CDR3 nucleotide sequence: TGTGCCAGCAGTGTAGGACAGGGTAGCCGGGAGCTGTTTTTT. This chain uses TRBV2 with TRBJ2-2; 8 nucleotides agree with TRBD1. The CDR3 contains 14 residues. With 4 bases clipped from V and 9 bases from J, the junction kept 7 bases outside the gene matches. The germline CDR1 and CDR2 sequences are SNHLY and FYNNEI.

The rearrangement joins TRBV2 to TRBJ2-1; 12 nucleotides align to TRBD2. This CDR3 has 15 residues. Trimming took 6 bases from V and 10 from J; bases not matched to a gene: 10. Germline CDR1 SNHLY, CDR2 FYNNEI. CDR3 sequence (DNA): TGTGCCAGCAGGTATACTAGCGGGGGGCTTCGCGAGCAGTTCTTC. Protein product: CASRYTSGGLREQFF.

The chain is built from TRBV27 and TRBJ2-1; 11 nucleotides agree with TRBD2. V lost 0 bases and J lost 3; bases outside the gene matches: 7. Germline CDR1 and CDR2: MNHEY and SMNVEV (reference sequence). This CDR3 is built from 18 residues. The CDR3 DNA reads TGTGCCAGCAGTTTATCCCGCCCGCTAGCGGGAGGCTACAATGAGCAGTTCTTC. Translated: CASSLSRPLAGGYNEQFF.

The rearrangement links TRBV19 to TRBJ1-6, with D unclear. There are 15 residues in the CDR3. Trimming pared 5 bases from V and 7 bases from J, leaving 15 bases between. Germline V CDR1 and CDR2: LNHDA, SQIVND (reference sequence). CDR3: CASSPVAGGNSPLHF. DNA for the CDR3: TGTGCCAGTAGTCCGGTGGCAGGAGGGAATTCACCCCTCCACTTT.

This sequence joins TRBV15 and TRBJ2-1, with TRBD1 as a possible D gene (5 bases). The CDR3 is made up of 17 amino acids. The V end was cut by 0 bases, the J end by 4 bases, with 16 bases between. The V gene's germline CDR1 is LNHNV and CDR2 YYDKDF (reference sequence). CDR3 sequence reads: CATSREQAPTRYNEQFF. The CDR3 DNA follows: TGTGCCACCAGCAGAGAACAGGCCCCCACCCGTTACAATGAGCAGTTCTTC.